This T cell receptor (beta chain) appears in the sequencing data of a study of vaccination effects on CD4 cells after COVID-19. Turning to this clone: The target antigen is unknown.

Following a 10-day culture, CD4+ T cells were purified. Everyone in the study got two shots of either the BNT162b2 or mRNA-1273 vaccine. Sequenced by immunoSEQ multiplex PCR; TCRdb stores in-frame clones only, minus some. The sample lists fewer than 75,000 clones; around four fifths were seen once. This TCR derives from a human donor who received a COVID-19 vaccine. The starting material was CD4+ T cells from PBMCs cultured without peptide, obtained after COVID-19 vaccination.

CDR3 in amino acids: CASSHRDLSDEKLFF. CDR3 DNA sequence: TGCGCCAGCAGCCACAGGGACCTTTCGGACGAAAAACTGTTTTTT. The J gene is TRBJ1-4, the V gene TRBV5-1; a weak D match, TRBD1 (6 bases). The CDR3 runs 15 residues. Germline CDR1 SGHRS, CDR2 YFSETQ. V dropped 4 bases and J dropped 8 bases, with 18 bases sitting between them. The variable domain in full, with the rest retrieved from reference TRBV5-1 and TRBJ1-4, is KAGVTQTPRYLIKTRGQQVTLSCSPISGHRSVSWYQQTPGQGLQFLFEYFSETQRNKGNFPGRFSGRQFSNSRSEMNVSTLELGDSALYLCASSHRDLSDEKLFFGSGTQLSVL.